The 15 T cell receptor beta chains listed next were all sequenced from one sample in a study of blood T cells in healthy people across ages. Then a second PCR, running about 7 to 11 cycles, was carried out with a sample-barcoded 5' primer and a J-beta primer mix. One entry per CDR3 protein results from TCRdb running MiXCR on the 5' RACE reads. The sample lists 650,000 or so distinct CDR3 sequences, over 40% occurring once. What was sequenced was blood. These TCRs come from a woman of 80 years or more in good health.

This chain uses TRBV29-1 with TRBJ2-3; possible D gene TRBD2, 6 bases. CDR3 length: 13 residues. Trimming stripped 8 bases from V and 2 bases from J, with 14 bases between. Germline V lookup: CDR1 SQVTM, CDR2 ANQGSEA. The CDR3 sequence: CSSAGYNTDTQYF. DNA of the CDR3: TGCAGCTCGGCGGGATACAACACAGATACGCAGTATTTT.

V is TRBV2 and J is TRBJ2-3; 7 bases align to TRBD2. J gave up 2 bases and V 6 bases, and 5 bases lay outside the gene matches. Germline values: CDR1 SNHLY, CDR2 FYNNEI. This CDR3 is 14 amino acids long. CDR3 nucleotide sequence: TGTGCCAGCAGAGTCCGGGACTACACAGATACGCAGTATTTT. Protein product: CASRVRDYTDTQYF.

This clonotype has only a few counts. This sequence joins TRBV15 and TRBJ2-3; the match to TRBD2 covers 7 bases. CDR1 LNHNV and CDR2 YYDKDF come from the germline V gene (reference sequence). The CDR3 extends over 14 amino acids. J gave up 4 bases and V 1 base, and 2 bases lay outside the gene matches. The CDR3 sequence is CATSRGGRPDTQYF. The DNA for the CDR3 is TGTGCCACCAGCAGAGGCGGGAGACCAGATACGCAGTATTTT.

This clonotype was observed at least ten times. The chain couples TRBV18 to TRBJ2-7; 7 nucleotides line up with TRBD1. CDR3 length: 13 amino acids. CDR1 is KGHSH, CDR2 LQKENI, per germline. Trimming took 7 bases from V and 0 from J; bases not matched to a gene: 3. The CDR3 nucleotides are TGTGCCAGCTGTGGGGACAGCTCCTACGAGCAGTACTTC. As protein: CASCGDSSYEQYF.

The chain links TRBV20-1 to TRBJ2-1; 10 nucleotides align to TRBD2. V lost 2 bases to trimming and J lost 3 bases; unmatched junction nucleotides: 4. Germline V gene data show CDR1 as DFQATT and CDR2 as SNEGSKA (reference sequence). The CDR3 loop spans 15 amino acids. In DNA, the CDR3 is TGCAGTGCTAGACCTGGACTAGCGGACTACAATGAGCAGTTCTTC. Its translation: CSARPGLADYNEQFF.

The chain combines TRBV27 with TRBJ2-4; TRBD1 is a possible D gene (6 bases). The DNA end is more similar to TRBJ2-7, so the J call may be wrong. The CDR3 is 15 amino acids. Per the germline V gene, CDR1 is MNHEY and CDR2 is SMNVEV (reference sequence). The CDR3 reads CASSLSNRALTEQYF. CDR3 in DNA: TGTGCCAGCAGTTTATCGAACAGGGCCCTCACCGAGCAGTACTTC.

The sample holds a few counts of this clonotype. The chain joins TRBV11-2 to TRBJ2-5; D unresolved. Trimming removed 5 bases at V and 2 bases at J, with 9 bases between. This CDR3 region has 13 residues. Looked up from germline, CDR1 is SGHAT and CDR2 is FQNNGV. The DNA for the CDR3 is TGTGCCAGCAGCCTACACCCACAAGAGACCCAGTACTTC. Protein: CASSLHPQETQYF.

This chain connects TRBV11-1 to TRBJ2-5; TRBD1 is a possible D gene (5 bases). Trimming left V 2 bases short and J 5 bases short, with 15 bases between. Germline V lookup: CDR1 SGHAT, CDR2 FQDESV (reference sequence). This CDR3 contains 15 residues. The CDR3, as DNA: TGTGCCAGCAGCTTACCGGACACCGTTGATGAGACCCAGTACTTC. Its translation is CASSLPDTVDETQYF. Together with reference TRBV11-1 and TRBJ2-5, the CDR3 gives the full variable domain: EAEVAQSPRYKITEKSQAVAFWCDPISGHATLYWYRQILGQGPELLVQFQDESVVDDSQLPKDRFSAERLKGVDSTLKIQPAELGDSAMYLCASSLPDTVDETQYFGPGTRLLVL.

V and J are TRBV20-1 and TRBJ2-1; D tentatively reads TRBD1 or TRBD2 (7 bases each). Germline CDR1 and CDR2: DFQATT and SNEGSKA (reference sequence). The CDR3 contains 15 residues. The V gene lost 2 bases and the J gene lost 4 bases, with 15 bases spanning the gap. The DNA for the CDR3 is TGCAGTGCTAGATCGGGGGGACAGAGATACAATGAGCAGTTCTTC. This codes for CSARSGGQRYNEQFF.

The chain uses TRBV3-1 and TRBJ2-1; D perhaps matches TRBD2 (6 bases). CDR3 length: 13 amino acids. Between the trimmed V and J ends, which lost 2 bases and 9 bases, there was a span of 11 bases. CDR1 LGHDT and CDR2 YNNKEL come from the germline V gene (reference sequence). The CDR3 spells CASSQTGAAEQFF. CDR3 bases: TGTGCCAGCAGCCAAACGGGAGCGGCTGAGCAGTTCTTC.

The chain is built from TRBV24-1 and TRBJ2-5; maybe TRBD1 (5 bases). Trimming pared 5 bases from V and 2 bases from J, leaving 11 bases between. Germline V gene sequence: CDR1 KGHDR, CDR2 SFDVKD. The CDR3 sequence is 14 residues long. CDR3 bases: TGTGCCACCAGTGGGGCCAAGGGGCAAGAGACCCAGTACTTC. Its protein is CATSGAKGQETQYF.

This clonotype was counted many times. The V gene is TRBV29-1, the J gene TRBJ2-4; D gene uncertain. The ends were cut back, 2 bases at V and 9 bases at J, with 11 bases in the middle. The CDR3 loop spans 12 amino acids. CDR1 is SQVTM and CDR2 is ANQGSEA in the germline V gene. CDR3: CSVEQLPAIQYF. The CDR3 DNA follows: TGCAGCGTTGAACAGTTACCTGCCATTCAGTACTTC. The full variable domain, with the rest looked up from reference TRBV29-1 and TRBJ2-4, is SAVISQKPSRDICQRGTSLTIQCQVDSQVTMMFWYRQQPGQSLTLIATANQGSEATYESGFVIDKFPISRPNLTFSTLTVSNMSPEDSSIYLCSVEQLPAIQYFGAGTRLSVL.

The table lists this clonotype with many counts. The J gene is TRBJ2-7, the V gene TRBV27; perhaps TRBD1 as D (6 bases). The length of the CDR3 is 14 residues. Looked up from germline, CDR1 is MNHEY and CDR2 is SMNVEV (reference sequence). The V end lost 6 bases, the J end lost 6 bases, and 18 bases lay between the germline ends. The CDR3 DNA follows: TGTGCCAGCAGCTCCTTCGGACAGTCACGCGAGCAGTACTTC. Its protein product is CASSSFGQSREQYF.

This clonotype was detected many times. V gene TRBV20-1 combines with J gene TRBJ2-1, with 8 bases fitting TRBD2. This CDR3 comprises 16 residues. Germline CDR1 and CDR2: DFQATT and SNEGSKA (reference sequence). V dropped 0 bases and J dropped 4; count of bases not matched to a gene: 8. CDR3 region: CSARDQQRESYNEQFF. The CDR3 DNA reads as TGCAGTGCTAGAGACCAGCAGCGGGAGTCATACAATGAGCAGTTCTTC.

This clonotype was picked up many times. The chain joins TRBV6-1 to TRBJ2-1; weak D call: TRBD2 (6 bases). Per the germline V gene, CDR1 is MNHNS and CDR2 is SASEGT. There are 15 residues in the CDR3. V lost 6 bases to trimming and J lost 0 bases, with 12 bases between them. The CDR3 coding sequence is TGTGCCAGCAGGGGGGACTTCAGCTCCTACAATGAGCAGTTCTTC. Its translation: CASRGDFSSYNEQFF.